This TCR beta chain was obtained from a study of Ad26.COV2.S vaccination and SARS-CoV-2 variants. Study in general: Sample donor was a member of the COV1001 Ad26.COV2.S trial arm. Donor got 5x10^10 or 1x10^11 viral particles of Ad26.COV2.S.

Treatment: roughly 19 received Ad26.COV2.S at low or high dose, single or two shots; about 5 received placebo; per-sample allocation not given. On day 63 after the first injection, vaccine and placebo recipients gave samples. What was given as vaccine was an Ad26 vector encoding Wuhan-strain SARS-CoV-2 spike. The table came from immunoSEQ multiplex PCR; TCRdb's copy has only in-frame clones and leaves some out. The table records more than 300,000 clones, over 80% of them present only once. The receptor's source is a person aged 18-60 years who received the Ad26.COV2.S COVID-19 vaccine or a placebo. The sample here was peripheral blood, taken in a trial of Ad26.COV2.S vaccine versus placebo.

The CDR3 is CASRDTYGYTF. The CDR3 nucleotides read TGTGCCAGCCGGGACACCTATGGCTACACCTTC. The chain uses TRBV6-5 and TRBJ1-2; D is possibly TRBD1 (6 bases). Trimming stripped 8 bases from V and 4 bases from J, with 8 bases between. The CDR3 consists of 11 residues. Germline V gene lookup returns CDR1 MNHEY and CDR2 SVGAGI.